This TCR beta chain was found in a study of T cell responses to AZD1222 COVID-19 vaccine. Broader study findings: CD4 TCRs covered the whole spike, strongest at regions 160-218 and 743-854. Baseline seropositives among AZD1222 recipients totaled only six or seven. Clonal diversity may have been underestimated in mostly white British donors.

To note about this clone: Its cognate antigen is unknown.

The method was immunoSEQ multiplex PCR; TCRdb's version includes in-frame clones alone and lacks a portion of them. The sample lists roughly 170,000 clones; 75% to 90% were seen once. Germline assignment: CDR1 MNHEY and CDR2 SMNVEV (reference sequence). The CDR3 sequence is 15 residues long. Trimming took off 2 bases at V and 2 bases at J, with 10 bases between the two ends. The TCR was taken from an adult in good health. V usage is TRBV27 and J usage is TRBJ2-1; D is unresolved. The specimen comprised peripheral blood, sampled on day 0 of AZD1222 vaccination. Here the CDR3 reads CASSLIQLPYNEQFF. The CDR3 bases are TGTGCCAGCAGTTTAATCCAGCTTCCCTACAATGAGCAGTTCTTC.